This T cell receptor beta chain was sequenced for a study of cytomegalovirus exposure and HLA in healthy donors. General study points: The authors judged a highly shared variant cluster likely a sequencing artifact. Immune exposure information comprised only CMV serostatus. Researchers counted around 170 TCR beta chains as cytomegalovirus-associated.

This CDR3 spans 13 amino acids. CDR1 is SGHNT, CDR2 YYREEE, per germline (reference sequence). The V segment lost 4 bases and the J segment 4 bases; nucleotides outside the gene matches: 3. This clone has a handful of counts. Antigen: not known. Primers: 60 Vbeta forward and 13 Jbeta reverse. Authors' methods: It was a later analysis that counted about 80 million unique TCR beta chains, of which some 9.9 million were shared. Repertoires were generated with immunoSEQ multiplex PCR, while TCRdb's copy carries only in-frame clones and drops some. V, J and clone size derive from that table, while D and trimming were established from the DNA sequence. The table records around 150,000 clones, around 85% of them present only once.

V usage is TRBV5-4 and J usage is TRBJ2-5; 8 bases map to TRBD2. Sample: PBMCs. This clonotype was sampled from a man aged 40-49 years in good health and CMV-seronegative. The CDR3 region is CASSKRGLETQYF. CDR3 DNA sequence: TGTGCCAGCAGCAAGCGGGGGCTAGAGACCCAGTACTTC.